This T cell receptor (beta chain) was recovered during a study of cytomegalovirus exposure and HLA in healthy donors. As concerns this clone: Its antigen is currently unknown.

It was with 60 Vbeta and 13 Jbeta primers that the PCR ran. The protocol was immunoSEQ multiplex PCR, while the TCRdb copy is restricted to in-frame clones and leaves out a portion. Seen here are over 100,000 clones, about four fifths observed once, and the top ten hold 2.5% to 3%. Germline loops: CDR1 SNHLY, CDR2 FYNNEI. There are 16 residues in the CDR3. V lost 0 bases to trimming and J lost 5 bases; unmatched junction nucleotides: 1. Study-level findings and limits: The CMV antigen specificity of a few CMV-associated chains was confirmed through in vitro analysis. Later analysis showed TCR association rates varying by HLA locus, highest for DRB1 and lowest for HLA-C.

The sample taken for sequencing was PBMCs. The TCR sequence derives from a woman between 18 and 29 years old in good health and CMV-seropositive. This rearrangement joins TRBV2 to TRBJ2-3, with 14 bases fitting TRBD2. The CDR3 protein is CASSEAGTSGRDTQYF. The CDR3 DNA reads TGTGCCAGCAGTGAAGCGGGGACTAGCGGGAGAGATACGCAGTATTTT.